The next 20 T cell receptor beta chains were all read from a single sample in a study of patients and donors after allogeneic stem cell transplantation. MiXCR was run by TCRdb on the RT-PCR reads, yielding one entry per CDR3 protein. The table shows about 230,000 distinct CDR3 sequences, with less than 15% occurring only once. The sequencing sample was made of blood, either unsorted or a sorted T cell fraction (not recorded which). These TCRs come from a human donor who was either an allogeneic HSCT recipient or a stem cell or donor lymphocyte infusion donor (not recorded which). It is not recorded whose cells these are; they may come from a transplant donor.

This clonotype was picked up a small number of times. One end of the junction does not line up with germline, which may come from a read error. The gene calls are TRBV7-7 and TRBJ1-3; the D is unclear. Looked up from germline, CDR1 is SSHAT and CDR2 is FNYEAQ (reference sequence). The CDR3 covers 15 residues. The CDR3 bases are TGTGCTAGCAGCTTACATGCTTCCTCTGGAAACACCATATATTTT. It encodes CASSLHASSGNTIYF.

The V and J genes are TRBV2 and TRBJ1-2; 8 bases line up with TRBD1. This CDR3 is built from 15 residues. Per germline, CDR1 SNHLY and CDR2 FYNNEI. V shed 5 bases and J 1 base; nucleotides not matched to a gene: 6. CDR3 region: CASSTGQGLNYGYTF. For the CDR3, the DNA is TGTGCCAGCAGTACCGGACAGGGCCTTAACTATGGCTACACCTTC.

This clonotype appeared a few times. The chain links TRBV20-1 to TRBJ2-7; TRBD2 aligns across 8 bases. V dropped 3 bases and J dropped 4; count of bases not matched to a gene: 11. The length of the CDR3 is 15 residues. Germline CDR1 and CDR2: DFQATT and SNEGSKA (reference sequence). The CDR3 protein is CSASPMVLAEYEQYF. The DNA of the CDR3 is TGCAGTGCTAGTCCTATGGTACTAGCGGAATACGAGCAGTACTTC.

This clonotype came up many times. The rearrangement joins TRBV20-1 to TRBJ1-2; a possible D gene is TRBD1 (6 bases). The germline gives CDR1 DFQATT, CDR2 SNEGSKA (reference sequence). This CDR3 comprises 12 residues. V shed 5 bases and J shed 9 bases, with 16 bases lying between them. The CDR3 here is CSAGAGDTSYTF. CDR3 nucleotide sequence: TGCAGTGCTGGTGCCGGGGACACCAGCTACACCTTC.

Only a few counts were recorded for this clonotype. The chain couples TRBV5-1 to TRBJ2-5, with 7 bases that match TRBD2. Trimming at V came to 5 bases and at J to 3 bases, leaving 10 bases not matched to a gene. CDR1 SGHRS and CDR2 YFSETQ come from the germline V gene. This CDR3 has 15 amino acids. The DNA for the CDR3 is TGCGCCAGCAGTTACCGGGACTACAACAAAGAGACCCAGTACTTC. This codes for CASSYRDYNKETQYF.

The chain combines TRBV5-1 with TRBJ1-4; TRBD1 is a possible D gene (6 bases). The germline V gene encodes CDR1 SGHRS and CDR2 YFSETQ. The CDR3 length is 13 residues. V was shortened by 4 bases and J by 5 bases, with 9 bases between the two germline ends. The CDR3 nucleotides read TGCGCCAGCAGCCCTGGGGGCAATGAAAAACTGTTTTTT. Its protein product is CASSPGGNEKLFF.

In this sample, this clonotype turned up a few times. The chain joins TRBV20-1 to TRBJ2-7; no clear D gene. CDR3 length: 13 amino acids. Trimming removed 5 bases from V and 3 bases from J, with 14 bases in between. Germline assignment: CDR1 DFQATT and CDR2 SNEGSKA (reference sequence). The CDR3 nucleotides are TGCAGTGCTCGTTCACCAACCAACTACGAGCAGTACTTC. Protein product: CSARSPTNYEQYF.

The chain uses TRBV3-1 and TRBJ2-7, with a weak D call TRBD2 (5 bases). The CDR3 totals 16 residues. Germline CDR1 is LGHDT and CDR2 is YNNKEL (reference sequence). V was shortened by 2 bases and J by 3 bases, with 17 bases between the two germline ends. The CDR3 DNA follows: TGTGCCAGCAGCCAACGAGGAGACTACTCTAACTACGAGCAGTACTTC. Encoded protein: CASSQRGDYSNYEQYF.

This clonotype was seen more than once but under ten times. The rearrangement links TRBV28 to TRBJ2-3, with 9 bases that match TRBD2. The CDR3 totals 15 residues. Germline V gene lookup returns CDR1 MDHEN and CDR2 SYDVKM. Trimming cost V 5 bases and J 6 bases; bases outside gene matches: 9. CDR3 coding DNA: TGTGCCAGCAGTACCATTAGCGGGAGAGGGGATACGCAGTATTTT. This encodes CASSTISGRGDTQYF.

The V and J genes are TRBV19 and TRBJ2-1, with 10 bases aligning to TRBD2. The CDR3 consists of 14 residues. Germline CDR1 reads LNHDA; CDR2 reads SQIVND (reference sequence). V gave up 4 bases and J gave up 9 bases; unmatched junction bases: 6. The chain's CDR3 is CASSSLAGDGEQFF. CDR3 nucleotide sequence: TGTGCCAGTAGTAGTCTAGCGGGAGATGGTGAGCAGTTCTTC. The whole variable domain, remainder taken from reference TRBV19 and TRBJ2-1, is DGGITQSPKYLFRKEGQNVTLSCEQNLNHDAMYWYRQDPGQGLRLIYYSQIVNDFQKGDIAEGYSVSREKKESFPLTVTSAQKNPTAFYLCASSSLAGDGEQFFGPGTRLTVL.

This chain connects TRBV6-2 or TRBV6-3 to TRBJ1-2, with 7 bases identical to TRBD1. The CDR3 is 13 residues long. Looked up from germline, CDR1 is MNHEY and CDR2 is SVGEGT. The trim removed 2 bases at V and 5 bases at J, leaving 2 bases unmatched. CDR3 DNA sequence: TGTGCCAGCAGTTACAGACAGGGATATGGCTACACCTTC. It translates to CASSYRQGYGYTF.

This clonotype was seen many times. The CDR3 DNA is TGTGCCAGCAGCCCTGACGTCGGGTTGACTGAAAAACTGTTTTTT. It is translated as CASSPDVGLTEKLFF. The gene calls are TRBV6-1 and TRBJ1-4; D call uncertain. Germline V gives CDR1 MNHNS, CDR2 SASEGT. V lost 6 bases and J 7 bases, leaving 18 bases between the germline ends. The CDR3 loop spans 15 amino acids.

As DNA, the CDR3 is TGCGCCAGCAGATCCAATTACGAGCAGTACTTC. The encoded protein is CASRSNYEQYF. This chain connects TRBV5-1 to TRBJ2-7; D uncertain. The CDR3 has 11 amino acids. With 5 bases removed from V and 4 bases from J, the gap between germline ends came to 7 bases. The germline CDR1 and CDR2 sequences are SGHRS and YFSETQ.

The table lists this clonotype with a few counts. This chain uses TRBV7-8 with TRBJ2-3; 13 bases are a match to TRBD2. CDR1 SGHVS and CDR2 FQNEAQ come from the germline V gene. CDR3 size: 15 residues. Germline trimming cut 5 bases from V and 5 bases from J; bases unmatched to any gene: 4. CDR3 coding DNA: TGTGCCAGCAGCCCGGGACTAGCGGGGAGAGATACGCAGTATTTT. Protein product: CASSPGLAGRDTQYF.

This clonotype was seen repeatedly, ten times or more. The J gene is TRBJ1-1, the V gene TRBV7-2, with D unclear. Trimming took 3 bases from V and 0 from J, leaving 5 bases between them. This CDR3 has 13 residues. The V gene's germline CDR1 is SGHTA and CDR2 FQGNSA. CDR3 sequence: CASSFQMNTEAFF. Written as DNA, the CDR3 is TGTGCCAGCAGCTTTCAGATGAACACTGAAGCTTTCTTT.

This clonotype was picked up many times. This rearrangement joins TRBV18 to TRBJ2-6; tentatively, D is TRBD2 (5 bases). The CDR3 is made up of 15 amino acids. The V end was cut by 1 base, the J end by 2 bases, with 6 bases between. Germline CDR1 KGHSH, CDR2 LQKENI. CDR3 sequence: CASSPQGAGANVLTF. The DNA for the CDR3 is TGTGCCAGCTCACCACAGGGAGCTGGGGCCAACGTCCTGACTTTC. The variable domain in full, completed from reference TRBV18 and TRBJ2-6, reads NAGVMQNPRHLVRRRGQEARLRCSPMKGHSHVYWYRQLPEEGLKFMVYLQKENIIDESGMPKERFSAEFPKEGPSILRIQQVVRGDSAAYFCASSPQGAGANVLTFGAGSRLTVL.

CDR3 bases: TGTGCCATCGGCTACTGGGGGGTGACAGTTTTCACTGAAGCTTTCTTT. It encodes CAIGYWGVTVFTEAFF. The chain joins TRBV21-1 to TRBJ1-1; the table calls TRBD1, which could not be checked here. TRBV21-1 is flagged as a pseudogene. The CDR3 is made up of 16 amino acids.

In this sample, this clonotype turned up many times. The rearrangement joins TRBV6-2 or TRBV6-3 to TRBJ2-1; 12 bases are a match to TRBD1. Germline-derived CDR1 and CDR2 are MNHEY and SVGEGT. The CDR3 has 18 residues. With V trimmed by 2 bases and J by 7 bases, 12 bases remained unmatched. The CDR3 DNA reads as TGTGCCAGCAGTTACCGCCCCCCGGGACAGGGGGCGCAGAATGAGCAGTTCTTC. It codes for CASSYRPPGQGAQNEQFF.

This clonotype was observed a handful of times. V and J are TRBV29-1 and TRBJ1-1, with 7 nucleotides matching TRBD1. V shed 5 bases, J shed 3 bases, and the junction held 9 bases outside the gene matches. Germline CDR1 and CDR2: SQVTM and ANQGSEA. This CDR3 is built from 14 residues. This chain's CDR3 is CSVKRGQADTEAFF. The CDR3 coding sequence is TGCAGCGTTAAGAGGGGGCAAGCCGACACTGAAGCTTTCTTT.

This clonotype was seen once. This sequence joins TRBV7-6 and TRBJ2-5; 10 bases are shared with TRBD2. After removal of 1 base from V and 4 bases from J, the junction contained 3 bases not matched to a gene. This CDR3 region has 15 residues. CDR1 is SGHVS, CDR2 FNYEAQ, per germline. CDR3 region: CASSLDPSGRETQYF. CDR3 DNA: TGTGCCAGCAGCTTAGACCCTAGCGGGAGAGAGACCCAGTACTTC.